Below are 18 T cell receptor beta chains sequenced from a single sample in a study of human T cells and chemical hapten exposure. The time point denotes: patch test 3, about 24 weeks after DPC sensitization. Treatment defined: therapeutic diphenylcyclopropenone sensitization with weekly scalp DPC. TCRdb reprocessed the RACE reads with MiXCR, giving one entry per CDR3 protein. The table records 95,000 to 150,000 distinct CDR3 sequences, approximately 10% of them present only once. Sequenced here: whole blood, sampled in connection with sensitization to the hapten diphenylcyclopropenone (DPC). The receptors stem from a woman in her forties or fifties with alopecia areata. Some clones in this sample may be carry-over from other donors' samples.

The V call is TRBV28, the J call TRBJ2-5; perhaps TRBD1 as D (5 bases). This CDR3 comprises 15 residues. Germline assignment: CDR1 MDHEN and CDR2 SYDVKM. V was trimmed by 10 bases and J by 2 bases, leaving 20 bases between them. DNA of the CDR3: TGTGCCACCCACAAGGACAATTTTCTTCAAGAGACCCAGTACTTC. Its translation: CATHKDNFLQETQYF. The whole variable domain, remainder taken from reference TRBV28 and TRBJ2-5, is DVKVTQSSRYLVKRTGEKVFLECVQDMDHENMFWYRQDPGLGLRLIYFSYDVKMKEKGDIPEGYSVSREKKERFSLILESASTNQTSMYLCATHKDNFLQETQYFGPGTRLLVL.

V usage is TRBV15 and J usage is TRBJ2-7; perhaps TRBD1 as D (5 bases). This CDR3 comprises 14 residues. Germline loops: CDR1 LNHNV, CDR2 YYDKDF (reference sequence). With 1 base removed from V and 1 base from J, the gap between germline ends came to 8 bases. The CDR3 bases are TGTGCCACCAGCAGAGGAGCAGGGTCCTACGAGCAGTACTTC. It encodes CATSRGAGSYEQYF. Full variable domain (outside the CDR3, taken from reference TRBV15 and TRBJ2-7): DAMVIQNPRYQVTQFGKPVTLSCSQTLNHNVMYWYQQKSSQAPKLLFHYYDKDFNNEADTPDNFQSRRPNTSFCFLDIRSPGLGDTAMYLCATSRGAGSYEQYFGPGTRLTVT.

This clonotype has only a few counts. The rearrangement links TRBV6-6 to TRBJ2-3, with 7 bases that match TRBD2. The germline gives CDR1 MNHNY, CDR2 SVGAGI (reference sequence). The CDR3 consists of 13 residues. J lost 1 base, V lost 11 bases, and 6 bases had no gene match. The CDR3 loop is CAGRDFRTDTQYF. Here the CDR3 DNA reads TGTGCCGGGAGGGACTTTCGCACAGATACGCAGTATTTT.

This clonotype occurred a few times. The chain links TRBV5-1 to TRBJ2-7; 8 bases align to TRBD2. Trimming cost V 1 base and J 4 bases; bases outside gene matches: 4. Germline V gene lookup returns CDR1 SGHRS and CDR2 YFSETQ. The CDR3 spans 14 residues. CDR3: CASSLYSGGYEQYF. For the CDR3, the DNA is TGCGCCAGCAGCTTGTACTCGGGAGGGTACGAGCAGTACTTC.

The chain employs TRBV7-9 and TRBJ1-6; D is unclear. This CDR3 contains 12 residues. The germline gives CDR1 SEHNR, CDR2 FQNEAQ (reference sequence). Between the trimmed V and J ends, which lost 5 bases and 7 bases, there was a span of 6 bases. The CDR3 nucleotides are TGTGCCAGCAGCGATAGAAATTCACCCCTCCACTTT. This sequence encodes CASSDRNSPLHF.

This chain joins TRBV11-2 and TRBJ2-7; D is uncertain. The CDR3 covers 11 residues. Germline-derived CDR1 and CDR2 are SGHAT and FQNNGV. V lost 5 bases and J 7 bases, leaving 9 bases between the germline ends. CDR3 DNA: TGTGCCAGCAGCCCCTCGATAGAGCAGTACTTC. It is translated as CASSPSIEQYF.

The chain links TRBV27 to TRBJ1-6; TRBD1 is a possible D gene (5 bases). This CDR3 has 15 amino acids. Germline values: CDR1 MNHEY, CDR2 SMNVEV (reference sequence). V lost 2 bases to trimming and J lost 7 bases, with 12 bases between them. CDR3 in amino acids: CASSLSGGANSPLHF. For the CDR3, the DNA is TGTGCCAGCAGTTTAAGTGGAGGGGCCAATTCACCCCTCCACTTT.

This clonotype was found a few times. The V gene is TRBV5-1, the J gene TRBJ1-4; 7 bases align to TRBD1. Unmatched junction bases numbered 2, after V lost 2 bases and J lost 1 base. Germline CDR1 reads SGHRS; CDR2 reads YFSETQ. The CDR3 runs 15 residues. The CDR3 sequence: CASSLTGETNEKLFF. The CDR3 DNA is TGCGCCAGCAGCTTAACAGGGGAAACTAATGAAAAACTGTTTTTT.

The chain has TRBV7-8 and TRBJ2-3, with D possibly matching TRBD2 (6 bases). The germline CDR1 and CDR2 sequences are SGHVS and FQNEAQ. Trimming took 3 bases from V and 0 from J, leaving 13 bases between them. The length of the CDR3 is 16 residues. In DNA, the CDR3 is TGTGCCAGCAGCTTTTGGGGTAGCGGAAGCACAGATACGCAGTATTTT. Translation gives CASSFWGSGSTDTQYF.

As concerns this clonotype: This may stem from a read error, because a much larger clone lies one nucleotide away. The chain joins TRBV6-5 to TRBJ2-7; 10 bases match TRBD2. The CDR3 length is 15 residues. Germline CDR1 is MNHEY and CDR2 is SVGAGI. The trim removed 2 bases at V and 5 bases at J, leaving 6 bases unmatched. The CDR3, as DNA: TGTGCCAGCAGTTACGTAGCGGGGGGATCAGACGAGCAGTACTTC. The encoded protein is CASSYVAGGSDEQYF.

The CDR3 sequence is CASSPGLHSTDTQYF. The CDR3 DNA reads TGTGCCAGCAGCCCGGGACTGCACAGCACAGATACGCAGTATTTT. The V gene is TRBV6-6, the J gene TRBJ2-3; maybe TRBD2 (6 bases). There are 15 residues in the CDR3. V was trimmed by 6 bases and J by 0 bases, leaving 13 bases between them. Germline CDR1 is MNHNY and CDR2 is SVGAGI (reference sequence).

This clonotype has at least ten counts. The rearrangement joins TRBV20-1 to TRBJ1-2; possibly TRBD1 for D (5 bases). V lost 1 base and J lost 5, with 11 bases in between. The CDR3 runs to 13 residues. CDR1 is DFQATT and CDR2 is SNEGSKA in the germline V gene (reference sequence). CDR3 loop: CSARVGRAYGYTF. CDR3 bases: TGCAGTGCTAGAGTGGGCAGGGCTTATGGCTACACCTTC.

J is TRBJ1-1 and V is TRBV5-1; maybe TRBD1 (5 bases). V was clipped by 3 bases and J by 2 bases, with 11 bases between them. From germline, CDR1 is SGHRS and CDR2 YFSETQ. The CDR3 totals 14 residues. CDR3 amino acids: CASSYDSFNTEAFF. DNA of the CDR3: TGCGCCAGCAGCTATGACAGCTTCAACACTGAAGCTTTCTTT. Filled out from reference TRBV5-1 and TRBJ1-1, the complete variable domain reads KAGVTQTPRYLIKTRGQQVTLSCSPISGHRSVSWYQQTPGQGLQFLFEYFSETQRNKGNFPGRFSGRQFSNSRSEMNVSTLELGDSALYLCASSYDSFNTEAFFGQGTRLTVV.

Many counts were recorded for this clonotype. The chain has TRBV30 and TRBJ1-1, with D maybe TRBD1 (5 bases). V was cut by 0 bases and J by 0 bases, with 11 bases left in between. The germline gives CDR1 GTSNPN, CDR2 SVGIG (reference sequence). This CDR3 spans 15 amino acids. As DNA, the CDR3 is TGTGCCTGGAGTGTACGTGCAGGGATGAACACTGAAGCTTTCTTT. Its translation: CAWSVRAGMNTEAFF.

This clonotype showed up many times. The chain couples TRBV4-3 to TRBJ2-1, with 8 positions matching TRBD1. The CDR3 runs 15 residues. V trimming: 0 bases; J trimming: 9 bases; junction bases outside the gene matches: 7. The germline gives CDR1 LGHNA, CDR2 YSLEER. DNA for the CDR3: TGCGCCAGCAGCCAAGATTGGACAGGGACGAGTGAGCAGTTCTTC. Translated, it gives CASSQDWTGTSEQFF.

Only a few counts were recorded for this clonotype. The chain links TRBV5-4 to TRBJ2-3; D is unclear. The CDR3 covers 13 residues. Trimming took off 3 bases at V and 0 bases at J, with 5 bases between the two ends. Germline CDR1 is SGHNT and CDR2 is YYREEE (reference sequence). DNA for the CDR3: TGTGCCAGCAGCTCCAAAAGCACAGATACGCAGTATTTT. Translation: CASSSKSTDTQYF. The whole variable domain, filled in from reference TRBV5-4 and TRBJ2-3, reads ETGVTQSPTHLIKTRGQQVTLRCSSQSGHNTVSWYQQALGQGPQFIFQYYREEENGRGNFPPRFSGLQFPNYSSELNVNALELDDSALYLCASSSKSTDTQYFGPGTRLTVL.

Ten or more counts support this clonotype. V usage is TRBV6-5 and J usage is TRBJ2-3; TRBD2 agrees at 11 bases. The V gene end was trimmed by 5 bases and the J gene end by 1 base; junction bases not matched to a gene: 2. Germline values: CDR1 MNHEY, CDR2 SVGAGI. CDR3 length: 15 amino acids. CDR3 coding DNA: TGTGCCAGCAGTGCACTAGCGGGGGGCACAGATACGCAGTATTTT. It specifies CASSALAGGTDTQYF.

This clonotype was counted a few times. The chain carries TRBV5-6 and TRBJ1-2; 10 bases are a match to TRBD1. This CDR3 is built from 14 residues. The germline gives CDR1 SGHDT, CDR2 YYEEEE. The J segment lost 7 bases and the V segment lost 4 bases, leaving 7 bases of the junction unmatched. In DNA form, the CDR3 reads TGTGCCAGCAGCGGGGACAGGGGAAATTCTGGCTACACCTTC. It translates to CASSGDRGNSGYTF.